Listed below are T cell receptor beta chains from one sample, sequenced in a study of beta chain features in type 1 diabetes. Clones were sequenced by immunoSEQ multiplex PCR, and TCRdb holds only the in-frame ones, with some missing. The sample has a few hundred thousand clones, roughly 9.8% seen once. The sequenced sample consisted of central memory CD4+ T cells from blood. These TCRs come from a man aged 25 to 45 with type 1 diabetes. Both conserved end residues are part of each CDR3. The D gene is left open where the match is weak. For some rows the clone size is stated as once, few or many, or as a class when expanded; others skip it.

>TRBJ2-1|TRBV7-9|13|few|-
TGTGCCAGCAGCTTAAGAGAAACCGATGAGCAGTTCTTC
CASSLRETDEQFF
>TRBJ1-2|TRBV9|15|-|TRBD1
TGTGCCAGCGGCCGGGACAGGGGATCTCTCTATGGCTACACCTTC
CASGRDRGSLYGYTF
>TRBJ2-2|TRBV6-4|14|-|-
TGTGCCAGCAGGACAGCTCAGAACACCGGGGAGCTGTTTTTT
CASRTAQNTGELFF
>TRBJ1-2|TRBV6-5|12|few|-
TGTGCCATCACTAACAGGCGGGATGGCTACACCTTC
CAITNRRDGYTF
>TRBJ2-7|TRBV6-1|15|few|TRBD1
TGTGCCAGCAGGAGAGGACAGGTCGGCTCCTACGAGCAGTACTTC
CASRRGQVGSYEQYF
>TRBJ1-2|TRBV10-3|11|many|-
TGTGCCATCAGGGGAACTTCAGGCTACACCTTC
CAIRGTSGYTF
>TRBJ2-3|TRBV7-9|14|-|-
TGTGCCAGCAGCTTTGGTACCGTGGCAGATACGCAGTATTTT
CASSFGTVADTQYF
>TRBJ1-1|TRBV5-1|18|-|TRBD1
TGCGCCAGCAGCTTGGCCCCTGGACAGGACACGCGAAACACTGAAGCTTTCTTT
CASSLAPGQDTRNTEAFF
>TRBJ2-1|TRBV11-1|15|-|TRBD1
TGTGCCAGCAGCCCGGGACAGATCCCGGGGCGTGAGCAGTTCTTC
CASSPGQIPGREQFF
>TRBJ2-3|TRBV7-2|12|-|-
TGTGCCAGCAGCTTAGACTCAGATACGCAGTATTTT
CASSLDSDTQYF
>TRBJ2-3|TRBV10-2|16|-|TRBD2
TGCGCCAGCGCACTTAACCGGCCGGGAGGGTCAGATACGCAGTATTTT
CASALNRPGGSDTQYF
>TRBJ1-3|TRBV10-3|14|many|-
TGTGCCATCAGTGAGTCGGGACACGGAAACACCATATATTTT
CAISESGHGNTIYF